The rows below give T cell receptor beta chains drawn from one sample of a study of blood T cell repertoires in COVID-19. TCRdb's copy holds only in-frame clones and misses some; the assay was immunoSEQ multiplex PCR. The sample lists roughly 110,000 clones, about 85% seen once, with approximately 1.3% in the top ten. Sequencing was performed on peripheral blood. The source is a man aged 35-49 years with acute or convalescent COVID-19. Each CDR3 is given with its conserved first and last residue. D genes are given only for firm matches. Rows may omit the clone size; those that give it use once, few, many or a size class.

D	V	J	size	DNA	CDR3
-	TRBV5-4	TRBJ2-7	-	TGTGCCAGCAGCTCGCAAAATCTGGAGTACGAGCAGTACTTC	CASSSQNLEYEQYF
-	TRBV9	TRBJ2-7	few	TGTGCCAGCAGCGTAGAAGAGAGAGTTTCCGAGCAGTACTTC	CASSVEERVSEQYF
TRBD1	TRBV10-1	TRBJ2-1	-	TGCGCCAGCAGTGAGTACACCGGGACAGGGATCACTGAGCAGTTCTTC	CASSEYTGTGITEQFF
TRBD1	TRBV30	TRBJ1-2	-	TGTGCCTGGAGTGTACCGAACAGGGGCGCGCCTGGAGACTATGGCTACACCTTC	CAWSVPNRGAPGDYGYTF
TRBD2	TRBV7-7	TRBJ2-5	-	TGTGCTAGCAGCAGAAAACCCGGGACTAGCGGGGGGGCCCGCCAAGAGACCCAGTACTTC	CASSRKPGTSGGARQETQYF
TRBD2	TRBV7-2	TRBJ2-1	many	TGTGCCAGCAGCTTAACGGCTAGCGGGGCCTCTGGAGAGCAGTTCTTC	CASSLTASGASGEQFF
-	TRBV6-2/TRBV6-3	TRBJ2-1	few	TGTGCCAGCAGTTCCCCTTTCTTAAATGAGCAGTTCTTC	CASSSPFLNEQFF
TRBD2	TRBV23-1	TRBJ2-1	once	TGCGCCAGCAGTCACCCAACTAGCGGGAGGTTTCTCTACAATGAGCAGTTCTTC	CASSHPTSGRFLYNEQFF
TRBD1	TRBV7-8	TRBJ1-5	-	TGTGCCAGCAGCGCGGGACAGCAGAATCAGCCCCAGCATTTT	CASSAGQQNQPQHF
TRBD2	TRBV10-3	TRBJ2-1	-	TGTGCCATCAGTGAAGGGACTAGCGGGAGGGACGAGCAGTTCTTC	CAISEGTSGRDEQFF
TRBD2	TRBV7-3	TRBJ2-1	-	TGTGCCAGCAGCTTAAGACTAGCGGGAACTGAAGAGCAGTTCTTC	CASSLRLAGTEEQFF
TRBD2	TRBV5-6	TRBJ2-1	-	TGTGCCAGCAGCAAGGGGACTAGCGGGACCTACAATGAGCAGTTCTTC	CASSKGTSGTYNEQFF
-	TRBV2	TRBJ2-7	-	TGTGCCAGCAGAGAGAGCCGTAGCTCCTACGAGCAGTACTTC	CASRESRSSYEQYF
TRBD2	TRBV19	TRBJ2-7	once	TGTGCCAGTAGTTACTCTGGACTAGCGGGATACGAGCAGTACTTC	CASSYSGLAGYEQYF
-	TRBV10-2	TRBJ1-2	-	TGCGCCAGCAGTGCGGGGGGTGAGAGGCGGGGCTACACCTTC	CASSAGGERRGYTF
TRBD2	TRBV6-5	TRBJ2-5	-	TGTGCCAGCAGTCGACTAGCGGGGGGGGAGACCCAGTACTTC	CASSRLAGGETQYF
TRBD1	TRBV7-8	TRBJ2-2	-	TGTGCCAGCAGCCCACAGGGGTCCGGGGAGCTGTTTTTT	CASSPQGSGELFF
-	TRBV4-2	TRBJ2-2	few	TGTGCCAGCAGCCACGGGATAGCAGTTAACACCGGGGAGCTGTTTTTT	CASSHGIAVNTGELFF
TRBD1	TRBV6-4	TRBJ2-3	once	TGTGCCAGCAGTGACCGGGACAGGGGCACAGATACGCAGTATTTT	CASSDRDRGTDTQYF
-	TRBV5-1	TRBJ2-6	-	TGCGCCAGCAGCTTGTATGGCCTTAATACTGGGGCCAACGTCCTGACTTTC	CASSLYGLNTGANVLTF
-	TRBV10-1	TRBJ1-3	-	TGCGCCAGCAGTCCGAGGCGAGGGGGAAACACCATATATTTT	CASSPRRGGNTIYF
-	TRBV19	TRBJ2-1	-	TGTGCCAGTAGTGCGAACAGGGTCCCATCCAATGAGCAGTTCTTC	CASSANRVPSNEQFF
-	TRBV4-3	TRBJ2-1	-	TGCGCCAGCAGCCAAGTTTTGAGAGCCTACAATGAGCAGTTCTTC	CASSQVLRAYNEQFF
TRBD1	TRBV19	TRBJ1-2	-	TGTGCCAGTAGTTTCTACGGACAGGCCAACTATGGCTACACCTTC	CASSFYGQANYGYTF
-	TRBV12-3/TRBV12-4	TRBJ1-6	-	TGTGCCAGCAGTGGACGGGAGAAATCACCCCTCCACTTT	CASSGREKSPLHF
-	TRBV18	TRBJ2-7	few	TGTGCCAGCTCCCCTGACACCTACGAGCAGTACTTC	CASSPDTYEQYF
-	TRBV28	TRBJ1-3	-	TGTGCCAGCAGTTCGCAGGGTGTCCGGGGAAACACCATATATTTT	CASSSQGVRGNTIYF
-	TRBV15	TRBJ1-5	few	TGTGCCACCAGCAGTCGGGGGAGCAATCAGCCCCAGCATTTT	CATSSRGSNQPQHF
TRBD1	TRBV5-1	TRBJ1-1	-	TGCGCCAGCAGCTTGGCCAAGGGACAGGGAAGCACTGAAGCTTTCTTT	CASSLAKGQGSTEAFF